This T cell receptor (beta chain) stems from a study of T cell responses to AZD1222 COVID-19 vaccine. Study-level findings and limits: There were vaccine-associated CD4 TCRs across spike, dominant at 160-218 and 743-854. Baseline antibody screening turned up just six seropositive AZD1222 recipients.

A single count supports this clone. Its antigen is currently unknown. Profiled with immunoSEQ multiplex PCR; TCRdb holds only in-frame clones, not every one. The table shows around 130,000 clones, with about 91% occurring only once. The CDR3 spans 14 residues. J was trimmed by 8 bases and V by 5 bases; bases with no gene match: 10. CDR1 is MNHEY, CDR2 SVGAGI, per germline. The chain links TRBV6-5 to TRBJ2-7, with 9 positions matching TRBD2. Specimen: peripheral blood, collected on day 0 of AZD1222 vaccination. This TCR came from an adult in good health. DNA of the CDR3: TGTGCCAGCAGTCCAACCCGGACTAGCGAGCAGCAGTACTTC. The encoded protein is CASSPTRTSEQQYF.